This T cell receptor (beta chain) was sequenced during a study of shared clonotypes between healthy human individuals. Caucasian adults residing in Nashville, Tennessee made up all the donors. CDR1 is SGHAT, CDR2 FQNNGV, per germline. Trimming took off 5 bases at V and 2 bases at J, with 15 bases between the two ends. CDR3 length: 15 amino acids. The assay was immunoSEQ multiplex PCR, and TCRdb's table has in-frame clones only and misses some. The sample has fewer than 500,000 clones, nearly 80% seen once. This clone was observed a single time. Antigen unknown. Findings of the study overall: The researchers took only blood, and tissue repertoires probably look different.

This clonotype originated in a woman aged 40-49 years in good health. Some clones in this sample may be carry-over from other donors' samples. Input material: PBMCs. The chain uses TRBV11-2 and TRBJ1-1; D is uncertain. CDR3: CASSRDPTGNTEAFF. The CDR3 coding sequence is TGTGCCAGCAGCAGAGATCCCACGGGAAACACTGAAGCTTTCTTT.